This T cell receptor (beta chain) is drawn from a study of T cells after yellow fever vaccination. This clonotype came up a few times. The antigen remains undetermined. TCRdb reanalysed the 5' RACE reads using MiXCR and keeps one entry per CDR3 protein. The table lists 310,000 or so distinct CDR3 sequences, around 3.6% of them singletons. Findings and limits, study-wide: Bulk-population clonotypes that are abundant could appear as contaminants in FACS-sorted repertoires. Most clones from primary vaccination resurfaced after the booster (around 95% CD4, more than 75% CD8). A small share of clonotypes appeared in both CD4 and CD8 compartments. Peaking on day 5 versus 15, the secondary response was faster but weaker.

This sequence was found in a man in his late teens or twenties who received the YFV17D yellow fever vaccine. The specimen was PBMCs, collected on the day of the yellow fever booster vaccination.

CDR3 sequence (DNA): TGTGCCACCAGTGATTTTGGGGGAGGCGACACAGATACGCAGTATTTT. This sequence encodes CATSDFGGGDTDTQYF. V is TRBV24-1 and J is TRBJ2-3; tentative D call: TRBD2 (6 bases). Deletions cut 1 base from V and 2 bases from J, with 12 bases between. Germline V lookup: CDR1 KGHDR, CDR2 SFDVKD. The CDR3 loop spans 16 amino acids.